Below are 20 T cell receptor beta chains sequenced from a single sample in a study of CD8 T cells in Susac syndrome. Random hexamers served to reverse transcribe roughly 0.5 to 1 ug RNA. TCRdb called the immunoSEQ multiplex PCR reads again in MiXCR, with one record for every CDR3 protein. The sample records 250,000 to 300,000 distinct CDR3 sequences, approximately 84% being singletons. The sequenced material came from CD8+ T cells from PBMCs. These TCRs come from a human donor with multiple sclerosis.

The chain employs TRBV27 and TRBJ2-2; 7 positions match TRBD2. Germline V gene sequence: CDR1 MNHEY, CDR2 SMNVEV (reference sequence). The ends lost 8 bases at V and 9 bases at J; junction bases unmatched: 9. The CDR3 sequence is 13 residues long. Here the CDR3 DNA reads TGTGCCAGCGTGGCGGGAGTCGGTTGGGAGCTGTTTTTT. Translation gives CASVAGVGWELFF.

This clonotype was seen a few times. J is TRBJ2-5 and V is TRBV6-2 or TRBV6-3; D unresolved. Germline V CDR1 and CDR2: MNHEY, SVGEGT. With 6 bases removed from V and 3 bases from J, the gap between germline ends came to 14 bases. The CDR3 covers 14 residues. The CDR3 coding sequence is TGTGCCAGCAGCTCCGGTCCTTGGGAAGAGACCCAGTACTTC. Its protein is CASSSGPWEETQYF.

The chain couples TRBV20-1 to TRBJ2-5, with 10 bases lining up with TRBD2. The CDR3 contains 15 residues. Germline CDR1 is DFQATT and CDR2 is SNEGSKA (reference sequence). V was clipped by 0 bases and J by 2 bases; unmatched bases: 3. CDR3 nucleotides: TGCAGTGCTAGAGATACTAGCGGGGTGCAAGAGACCCAGTACTTC. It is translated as CSARDTSGVQETQYF.

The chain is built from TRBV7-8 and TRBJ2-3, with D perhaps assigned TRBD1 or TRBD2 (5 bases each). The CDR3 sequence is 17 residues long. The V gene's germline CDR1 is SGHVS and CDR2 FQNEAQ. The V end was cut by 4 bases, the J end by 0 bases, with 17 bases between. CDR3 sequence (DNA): TGTGCCAGCAGCTCGCCGGGGCGGCTCTCTAGCACAGATACGCAGTATTTT. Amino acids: CASSSPGRLSSTDTQYF.

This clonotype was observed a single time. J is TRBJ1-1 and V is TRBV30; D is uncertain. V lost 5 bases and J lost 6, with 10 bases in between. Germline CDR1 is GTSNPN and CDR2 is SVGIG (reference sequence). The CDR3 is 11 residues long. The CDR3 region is CAWGSLPEAFF. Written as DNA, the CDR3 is TGTGCCTGGGGGTCCCTTCCTGAAGCTTTCTTT.

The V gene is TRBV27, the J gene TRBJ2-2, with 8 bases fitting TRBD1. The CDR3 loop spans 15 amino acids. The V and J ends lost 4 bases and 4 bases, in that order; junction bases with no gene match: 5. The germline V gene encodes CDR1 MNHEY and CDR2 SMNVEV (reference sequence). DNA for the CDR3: TGTGCCAGCAGTTCGACAGGGGTCGGCACCGGGGAGCTGTTTTTT. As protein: CASSSTGVGTGELFF.

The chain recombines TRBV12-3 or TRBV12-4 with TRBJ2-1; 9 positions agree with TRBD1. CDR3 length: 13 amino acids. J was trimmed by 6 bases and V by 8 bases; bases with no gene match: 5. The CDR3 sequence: CASGRDRVNEQFF. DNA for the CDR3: TGTGCCAGCGGGAGGGACAGGGTCAATGAGCAGTTCTTC.

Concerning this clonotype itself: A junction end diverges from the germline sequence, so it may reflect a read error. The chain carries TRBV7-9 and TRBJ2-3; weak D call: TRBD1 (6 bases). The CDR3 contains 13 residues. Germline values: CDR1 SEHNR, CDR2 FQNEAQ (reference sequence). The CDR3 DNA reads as TGTGCCAGCACCCGGGACATCATACCGGGCGTACATTTT. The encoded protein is CASTRDIIPGVHF.

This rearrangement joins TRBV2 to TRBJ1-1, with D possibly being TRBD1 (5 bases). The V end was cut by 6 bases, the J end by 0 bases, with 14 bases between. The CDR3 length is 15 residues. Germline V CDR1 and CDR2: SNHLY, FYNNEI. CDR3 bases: TGTGCCAGCAGGGTATCAGGGACTTTGAACACTGAAGCTTTCTTT. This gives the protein CASRVSGTLNTEAFF.

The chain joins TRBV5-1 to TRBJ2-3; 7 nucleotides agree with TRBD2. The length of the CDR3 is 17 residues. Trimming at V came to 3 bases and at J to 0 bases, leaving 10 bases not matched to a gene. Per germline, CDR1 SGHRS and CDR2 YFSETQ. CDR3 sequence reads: CASSWRDYNPSTDTQYF. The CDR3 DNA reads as TGCGCCAGCAGCTGGAGGGACTACAATCCTAGCACAGATACGCAGTATTTT. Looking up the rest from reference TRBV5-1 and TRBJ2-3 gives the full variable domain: KAGVTQTPRYLIKTRGQQVTLSCSPISGHRSVSWYQQTPGQGLQFLFEYFSETQRNKGNFPGRFSGRQFSNSRSEMNVSTLELGDSALYLCASSWRDYNPSTDTQYFGPGTRLTVL.

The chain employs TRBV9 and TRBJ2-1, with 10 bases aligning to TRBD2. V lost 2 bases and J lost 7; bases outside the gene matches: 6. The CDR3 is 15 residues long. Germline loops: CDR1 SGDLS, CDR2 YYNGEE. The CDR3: CASSVLAGVGNEQFF. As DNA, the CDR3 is TGTGCCAGCAGCGTTCTAGCGGGAGTTGGGAATGAGCAGTTCTTC. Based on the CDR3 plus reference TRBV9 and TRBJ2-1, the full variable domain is DSGVTQTPKHLITATGQRVTLRCSPRSGDLSVYWYQQSLDQGLQFLIQYYNGEERAKGNILERFSAQQFPDLHSELNLSSLELGDSALYFCASSVLAGVGNEQFFGPGTRLTVL.

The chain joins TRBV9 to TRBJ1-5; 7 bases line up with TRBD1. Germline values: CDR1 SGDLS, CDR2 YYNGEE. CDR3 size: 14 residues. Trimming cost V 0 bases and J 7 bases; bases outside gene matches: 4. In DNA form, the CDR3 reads TGTGCCAGCAGCGTAGGAGGGGGCGGACAGCCCCAGCATTTT. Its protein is CASSVGGGGQPQHF.

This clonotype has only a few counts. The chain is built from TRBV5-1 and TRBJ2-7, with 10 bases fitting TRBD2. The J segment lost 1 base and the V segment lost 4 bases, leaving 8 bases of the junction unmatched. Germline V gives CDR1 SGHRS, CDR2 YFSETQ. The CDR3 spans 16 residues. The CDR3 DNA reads TGCGCCAGCAGCGGAGAAGCGGGAGGGAAGTCCTACGAGCAGTACTTC. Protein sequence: CASSGEAGGKSYEQYF.

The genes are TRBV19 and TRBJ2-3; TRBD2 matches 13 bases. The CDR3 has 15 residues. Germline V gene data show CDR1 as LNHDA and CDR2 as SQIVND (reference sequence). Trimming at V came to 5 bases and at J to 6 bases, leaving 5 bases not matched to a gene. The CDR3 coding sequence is TGTGCCAGTAGTCCTGGGACTAGCGGGATGGATACGCAGTATTTT. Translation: CASSPGTSGMDTQYF. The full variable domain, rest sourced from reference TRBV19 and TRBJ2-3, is DGGITQSPKYLFRKEGQNVTLSCEQNLNHDAMYWYRQDPGQGLRLIYYSQIVNDFQKGDIAEGYSVSREKKESFPLTVTSAQKNPTAFYLCASSPGTSGMDTQYFGPGTRLTVL.

The CDR3 DNA is TGTGCCAGCAACCCGACTAGCGGATTATACAATGAGCAGTTCTTC. It specifies CASNPTSGLYNEQFF. This sequence joins TRBV28 and TRBJ2-1; 9 positions agree with TRBD2. After removal of 7 bases from V and 4 bases from J, the junction contained 8 bases not matched to a gene. The CDR3 is made up of 15 amino acids. Germline lookup yields CDR1 MDHEN and CDR2 SYDVKM.

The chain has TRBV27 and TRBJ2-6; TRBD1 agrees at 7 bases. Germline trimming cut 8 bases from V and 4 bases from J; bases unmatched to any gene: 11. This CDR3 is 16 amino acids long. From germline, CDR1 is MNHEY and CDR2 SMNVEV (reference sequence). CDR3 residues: CASGLMTGIGANVLTF. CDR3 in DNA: TGTGCCAGCGGACTTATGACAGGGATCGGGGCCAACGTCCTGACTTTC.

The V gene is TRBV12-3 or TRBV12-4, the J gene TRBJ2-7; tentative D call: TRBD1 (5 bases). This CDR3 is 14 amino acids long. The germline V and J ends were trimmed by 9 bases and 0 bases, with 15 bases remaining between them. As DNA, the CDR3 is TGTGCCAGTTCTTCGACAGCGAGCTCCTACGAGCAGTACTTC. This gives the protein CASSSTASSYEQYF.

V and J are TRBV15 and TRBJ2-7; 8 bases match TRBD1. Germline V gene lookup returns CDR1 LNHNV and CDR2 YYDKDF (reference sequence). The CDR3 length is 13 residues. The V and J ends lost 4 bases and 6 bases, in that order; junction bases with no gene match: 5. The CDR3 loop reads CATSTDRVSEQYF. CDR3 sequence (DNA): TGTGCCACCAGCACGGACAGGGTAAGCGAGCAGTACTTC.

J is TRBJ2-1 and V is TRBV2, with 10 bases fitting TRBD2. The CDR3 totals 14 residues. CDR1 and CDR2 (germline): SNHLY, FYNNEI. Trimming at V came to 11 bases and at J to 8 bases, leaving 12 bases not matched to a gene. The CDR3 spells CAVPGSGRTYEQFF. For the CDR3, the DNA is TGTGCCGTTCCGGGTAGCGGGAGGACCTATGAGCAGTTCTTC.

The CDR3 sequence: CASSQFSRGGTEAFF. The CDR3 nucleotides read TGTGCCAGCAGTCAATTCTCCCGAGGGGGCACTGAAGCTTTCTTT. The chain employs TRBV27 and TRBJ1-1; perhaps TRBD1 as D (6 bases). The germline V gene has CDR1 MNHEY and CDR2 SMNVEV (reference sequence). The CDR3 contains 15 residues. The ends were cut back, 5 bases at V and 4 bases at J, with 17 bases in the middle.